The 25 T cell receptor beta chains in this list originate from one sample, sequenced in a study of T cells in Graves' hyperthyroidism and ophthalmopathy. From RNA transcripts, TCR beta CDR3 regions were amplified. The primer set for the first-round RT-PCR of the TCR CDR3 was HTBI. TCRdb re-called the multiplex PCR reads with MiXCR, one entry per CDR3 protein. The sample consists of some 550,000 distinct CDR3 sequences, around 21% of them appearing once. The sequencing input was blood. All receptors derive from a man aged 18 to 30 with Graves' hyperthyroidism.

Note on this clonotype: No conserved phenylalanine or tryptophan is present at the end of the CDR3, so a read error is the likely explanation. The chain employs TRBV20-1 and TRBJ1-2; D is perhaps TRBD1 (5 bases). V was shortened by 5 bases and J by 0 bases, with 13 bases between the two germline ends. Per germline, CDR1 DFQATT and CDR2 SNEGSKA (reference sequence). CDR3 length equals 14 residues. CDR3 residues: CSAGSGSANYGYTV. In nucleotides, the CDR3 is TGCAGTGCTGGCTCAGGGTCGGCTAACTATGGCTACACCGTC.

This chain links TRBV19 with TRBJ2-3, with D tentatively TRBD1 (6 bases). CDR3 size: 14 residues. CDR1 is LNHDA and CDR2 is SQIVND in the germline V gene (reference sequence). V lost 5 bases to trimming and J lost 5 bases, with 14 bases between them. CDR3 sequence (DNA): TGTGCCAGTAGTCGGACAGCCGCACGAGATACGCAGTATTTT. This codes for CASSRTAARDTQYF.

This clonotype has at least ten counts. The CDR3 sequence: CASSPAGTAYLIYEQYF. DNA of the CDR3: TGTGCCAGCAGCCCCGCCGGGACAGCTTACCTGATCTACGAGCAGTACTTC. The rearrangement links TRBV27 to TRBJ2-7, with 7 nucleotides matching TRBD1. V trimming: 6 bases; J trimming: 3 bases; junction bases outside the gene matches: 17. Germline V CDR1 and CDR2: MNHEY, SMNVEV (reference sequence). The CDR3 length is 17 residues.

Ten or more counts support this clonotype. The chain couples TRBV14 to TRBJ2-7; no clear D gene. Trimming took 1 base from V and 5 from J, leaving 12 bases between them. Germline V gene data show CDR1 as SGHDN and CDR2 as FVKESK. The CDR3 loop spans 14 amino acids. CDR3 DNA: TGTGCCAGCAGCCAAGTTCCGGGCGCGAACGAGCAGTACTTC. This codes for CASSQVPGANEQYF.

The rearrangement joins TRBV9 to TRBJ1-3; D unresolved. Per germline, CDR1 SGDLS and CDR2 YYNGEE. This CDR3 is built from 14 residues. V was trimmed by 0 bases and J by 1 base, leaving 5 bases between them. The CDR3 sequence: CASSVGASGNTIYF. CDR3 bases: TGTGCCAGCAGCGTAGGGGCATCTGGAAACACCATATATTTT.

In its sample, this clonotype was seen many times. The V gene is TRBV28, the J gene TRBJ2-7; unclear D gene. The germline CDR1 and CDR2 sequences are MDHEN and SYDVKM. Trimming removed 3 bases from V and 4 bases from J, with 16 bases in between. There are 15 residues in the CDR3. The CDR3 DNA is TGTGCCAGCAGTTTCGTCGCACAGCCGGCATACGAGCAGTACTTC. Translating gives CASSFVAQPAYEQYF.

This clonotype was picked up a small number of times. This rearrangement joins TRBV2 to TRBJ1-1; D ambiguous. Trimming left V 3 bases short and J 11 bases short, with 10 bases between. Germline CDR1 is SNHLY and CDR2 is FYNNEI. The length of the CDR3 is 11 residues. The CDR3 is CASSDPPGAFF. CDR3 in DNA: TGTGCCAGCAGTGACCCCCCGGGGGCTTTCTTT. The variable domain in full, with the rest retrieved from reference TRBV2 and TRBJ1-1, is EPEVTQTPSHQVTQMGQEVILRCVPISNHLYFYWYRQILGQKVEFLVSFYNNEISEKSEIFDDQFSVERPDGSNFTLKIRSTKLEDSAMYFCASSDPPGAFFGQGTRLTVV.

This clonotype was seen repeatedly, ten times or more. CDR3 residues: CASSLVYQPQHF. CDR3 coding DNA: TGTGCCAGCAGTTTAGTTTATCAGCCCCAGCATTTT. This sequence joins TRBV12-3 or TRBV12-4 and TRBJ1-5; the D is unclear. The CDR3 sequence is 12 residues long. V was shortened by 1 base and J by 5 bases, with 3 bases between the two germline ends.

Ten or more counts support this clonotype. The genes are TRBV12-3 or TRBV12-4 and TRBJ1-2, with 10 bases lining up with TRBD1. The CDR3 is 14 amino acids. V dropped 5 bases and J dropped 8; count of bases not matched to a gene: 8. This chain's CDR3 is CASSMDRGTGGYTF. The CDR3 nucleotides are TGTGCCAGCAGTATGGACAGGGGGACGGGAGGCTACACCTTC.

The V and J genes are TRBV5-4 and TRBJ1-5; D gene uncertain. Germline V lookup: CDR1 SGHNT, CDR2 YYREEE (reference sequence). V was cut by 3 bases and J by 6 bases, with 10 bases left in between. The CDR3 runs to 13 residues. CDR3 sequence reads: CASSWTPSQPQHF. CDR3 bases: TGTGCCAGCAGCTGGACCCCTAGTCAGCCCCAGCATTTT.

The table lists this clonotype with many counts. The gene calls are TRBV9 and TRBJ2-5; no reliable D call. Germline CDR1 reads SGDLS; CDR2 reads YYNGEE. The length of the CDR3 is 15 residues. V lost 0 bases to trimming and J lost 1 base, with 10 bases between them. DNA of the CDR3: TGTGCCAGCAGCGTAGCCGGTAGCTTCCAAGAGACCCAGTACTTC. Amino acid sequence: CASSVAGSFQETQYF.

V and J are TRBV4-2 and TRBJ1-1, with no clear D. Germline V gene data show CDR1 as LGHNA and CDR2 as YNFKEQ. Trimming left V 1 base short and J 0 bases short, with 9 bases between. The CDR3 totals 15 residues. The CDR3 protein is CASSQVEDLNTEAFF. In DNA, the CDR3 is TGTGCCAGCAGCCAAGTAGAGGATCTGAACACTGAAGCTTTCTTT.

The chain couples TRBV27 to TRBJ1-5; D is uncertain. The germline CDR1 and CDR2 sequences are MNHEY and SMNVEV (reference sequence). The CDR3 runs to 14 residues. V lost 3 bases and J 1 base, leaving 7 bases between the germline ends. This CDR3 is CASSFTGSNQPQHF. The CDR3, as DNA: TGTGCCAGCAGTTTTACGGGAAGCAATCAGCCCCAGCATTTT.

This clonotype was observed many times. The V gene is TRBV30, the J gene TRBJ1-1; a possible D gene is TRBD1 (5 bases). Germline V lookup: CDR1 GTSNPN, CDR2 SVGIG (reference sequence). The CDR3 is 12 amino acids. V was clipped by 8 bases and J by 4 bases, with 14 bases between them. This CDR3 reads CALSPGGTEAFF. In DNA, the CDR3 is TGTGCCCTTAGCCCCGGGGGCACTGAAGCTTTCTTT.

Many counts were recorded for this clonotype. V and J are TRBV12-5 and TRBJ2-2, with 8 nucleotides matching TRBD1. The CDR3 is 15 amino acids. Looked up from germline, CDR1 is LGHNT and CDR2 is FRNRAP. V was clipped by 6 bases and J by 3 bases; unmatched bases: 6. The CDR3 protein is CASGPDRGHTGELFF. CDR3 DNA sequence: TGTGCTAGTGGCCCAGACAGGGGACACACCGGGGAGCTGTTTTTT.

This clonotype was seen more than once but under ten times. The genes are TRBV6-1 and TRBJ2-7; 10 nucleotides line up with TRBD2. The CDR3 covers 15 residues. CDR1 MNHNS and CDR2 SASEGT come from the germline V gene. V was clipped by 3 bases and J by 0 bases; unmatched bases: 2. CDR3 loop: CASSEGLAISYEQYF. For the CDR3, the DNA is TGTGCCAGCAGTGAGGGACTAGCGATCTCCTACGAGCAGTACTTC.

This clonotype was recorded many times. The rearrangement joins TRBV14 to TRBJ2-7; D remains unclear. With 1 base removed from V and 3 bases from J, the gap between germline ends came to 13 bases. The CDR3 is 15 residues long. Germline V lookup: CDR1 SGHDN, CDR2 FVKESK. CDR3 bases: TGTGCCAGCAGCCAAGTAAACCGTGTTCACTACGAGCAGTACTTC. This translates into CASSQVNRVHYEQYF. The variable domain in full, with the rest retrieved from reference TRBV14 and TRBJ2-7, is EAGVTQFPSHSVIEKGQTVTLRCDPISGHDNLYWYRRVMGKEIKFLLHFVKESKQDESGMPNNRFLAERTGGTYSTLKVQPAELEDSGVYFCASSQVNRVHYEQYFGPGTRLTVT.

The chain uses TRBV5-1 and TRBJ1-2; 8 nucleotides align to TRBD1. The CDR3 runs 15 residues. V shed 4 bases and J 2 bases; nucleotides not matched to a gene: 7. Looked up from germline, CDR1 is SGHRS and CDR2 is YFSETQ. Here the CDR3 reads CASSGWTGPNYGYTF. CDR3 nucleotide sequence: TGCGCCAGCAGCGGCTGGACAGGGCCCAACTATGGCTACACCTTC.

This sequence joins TRBV4-1 and TRBJ2-3, with D tentatively TRBD2 (5 bases). Trimming pared 1 base from V and 8 bases from J, leaving 16 bases between. CDR3 size: 15 residues. Looked up from germline, CDR1 is MGHRA and CDR2 is YSYEKL. This CDR3 reads CASSQGLNARGTQYF. The DNA for the CDR3 is TGCGCCAGCAGCCAAGGTCTGAACGCCCGGGGTACGCAGTATTTT.

This clonotype was found many times. V and J are TRBV20-1 and TRBJ2-5; 9 bases are a match to TRBD2. Germline V gives CDR1 DFQATT, CDR2 SNEGSKA (reference sequence). The CDR3 contains 16 residues. The junction had 11 bases not matched to a gene; V was cut back by 1 base and J by 5 bases. CDR3 region: CSARARMGLAGETQYF. CDR3 DNA sequence: TGCAGTGCTAGAGCGCGGATGGGACTAGCTGGCGAGACCCAGTACTTC.

This clonotype has at least ten counts. The chain uses TRBV2 and TRBJ2-4; D not resolved. The CDR3 runs 13 residues. Germline loops: CDR1 SNHLY, CDR2 FYNNEI. The V end was cut by 1 base, the J end by 8 bases, with 9 bases between. The CDR3 sequence: CASSEVDLDIQYF. The CDR3 region has the DNA TGTGCCAGCAGTGAAGTGGATTTGGACATTCAGTACTTC.

This clonotype was detected a few times. V and J are TRBV12-5 and TRBJ1-1, with D hard to call. CDR3 length: 13 amino acids. Germline V gene sequence: CDR1 LGHNT, CDR2 FRNRAP. Trimming cost V 2 bases and J 4 bases, with 8 bases left between them. The CDR3 nucleotides read TGTGCTAGTGGTTTGTTCGACGGCACTGAAGCTTTCTTT. Residues: CASGLFDGTEAFF.

In its sample, this clonotype was seen many times. The chain combines TRBV6-1 with TRBJ1-5, with D perhaps matching TRBD1 (6 bases). The CDR3 runs to 15 residues. Germline assignment: CDR1 MNHNS and CDR2 SASEGT. Trimming shortened V by 5 bases and J by 4 bases, and 15 bases separated the two germline ends. In nucleotides, the CDR3 is TGTGCCAGCAGTAGCCGGGACAAGGGTAATCAGCCCCAGCATTTT. Residues: CASSSRDKGNQPQHF.

The table lists this clonotype with many counts. The chain combines TRBV19 with TRBJ1-1; 7 nucleotides line up with TRBD1. The trim removed 4 bases at V and 1 base at J, leaving 9 bases unmatched. This CDR3 comprises 16 residues. The germline CDR1 and CDR2 sequences are LNHDA and SQIVND (reference sequence). The CDR3, as DNA: TGTGCCAGTAGTAAACCCGGACAGGCTACGAACACTGAAGCTTTCTTT. Translation: CASSKPGQATNTEAFF.

This clonotype was counted ten times or more. The chain uses TRBV6-2 or TRBV6-3 and TRBJ1-6; 7 positions agree with TRBD1. Germline-derived CDR1 and CDR2 are MNHEY and SVGEGT. This CDR3 is 14 amino acids long. Trimming removed 6 bases from V and 6 bases from J; junction bases left unmatched: 5. The CDR3 DNA follows: TGTGCCAGCAGACTGACAGGGCCTAATTCACCCCTCCACTTT. Translated: CASRLTGPNSPLHF.